One sample yielded the 7 T cell receptor beta chains listed below, sequenced in a study of cytomegalovirus exposure and HLA in healthy donors. Clones were read by immunoSEQ multiplex PCR, and TCRdb kept only the in-frame ones, dropping some. The data contain some 80,000 clones, 95% to 96% of them singletons. The sample was PBMCs. The receptor set was obtained from a young woman in good health and CMV-seronegative.

The chain carries TRBV19 and TRBJ2-5; TRBD1 is a possible D gene (5 bases). This CDR3 region has 20 residues. CDR1 is LNHDA and CDR2 is SQIVND in the germline V gene (reference sequence). V lost 2 bases to trimming and J lost 5 bases, with 30 bases between them. The CDR3 spells CASSISWGVGQGGTSETQYF. The CDR3 bases are TGTGCCAGTAGTATATCTTGGGGCGTAGGGCAGGGCGGTACGTCGGAGACCCAGTACTTC.

This chain connects TRBV19 to TRBJ2-1, with TRBD2 identical over 7 bases. The V and J ends lost 2 bases and 3 bases, in that order; junction bases with no gene match: 1. Germline loops: CDR1 LNHDA, CDR2 SQIVND (reference sequence). The CDR3 runs to 14 residues. Here the CDR3 DNA reads TGTGCCAGTAGTATACCGGGGGGCTACAATGAGCAGTTCTTC. Translation: CASSIPGGYNEQFF. Full variable domain (missing parts from reference TRBV19 and TRBJ2-1): DGGITQSPKYLFRKEGQNVTLSCEQNLNHDAMYWYRQDPGQGLRLIYYSQIVNDFQKGDIAEGYSVSREKKESFPLTVTSAQKNPTAFYLCASSIPGGYNEQFFGPGTRLTVL.

This clone was recorded only once. This chain links TRBV7-9 with TRBJ1-2, with TRBD1 identical over 9 bases. Germline CDR1 and CDR2: SEHNR and FQNEAQ (reference sequence). The V gene end was trimmed by 2 bases and the J gene end by 6 bases; junction bases not matched to a gene: 13. The CDR3 spans 17 residues. CDR3: CASSLLGQGTQEDGYTF. The CDR3, as DNA: TGTGCCAGCAGCTTATTAGGACAGGGGACCCAAGAGGATGGCTACACCTTC.

This chain uses TRBV7-2 with TRBJ1-2; D possibly corresponds to TRBD1 (5 bases). V lost 4 bases, J lost 8 bases, and 26 bases lay in between. The CDR3 runs to 17 residues. CDR1 is SGHTA, CDR2 FQGNSA, per germline. The CDR3 protein is CASSSLGGTGTSWGYTF. The CDR3 DNA reads as TGTGCCAGCAGCTCCCTTGGAGGGACGGGGACCTCGTGGGGCTACACCTTC.

The chain uses TRBV25-1 and TRBJ2-1; weak D call: TRBD1 (5 bases). The CDR3 contains 12 residues. Between the trimmed V and J ends, which lost 3 bases and 8 bases, there was a span of 8 bases. CDR1 is MGHDK and CDR2 is SYGVNS in the germline V gene. This CDR3 reads CASSDRQYEQFF. DNA for the CDR3: TGTGCCAGCAGTGACCGACAGTATGAGCAGTTCTTC.

This clone appeared a few times. This chain joins TRBV20-1 and TRBJ1-1; unclear D gene. V gave up 3 bases and J gave up 3 bases, with 5 bases separating them. Germline-derived CDR1 and CDR2 are DFQATT and SNEGSKA (reference sequence). CDR3 length: 11 amino acids. The CDR3: CSARADTEAFF. The CDR3 DNA is TGCAGTGCTAGGGCCGACACTGAAGCTTTCTTT.

This clone appeared a single time. V and J are TRBV9 and TRBJ2-7; TRBD2 matches 8 bases. V shed 0 bases and J 1 base; nucleotides not matched to a gene: 6. Germline V gene lookup returns CDR1 SGDLS and CDR2 YYNGEE. The CDR3 length is 16 residues. CDR3 nucleotide sequence: TGTGCCAGCAGCGTAGATTCTGGGACTAGTTCCTACGAGCAGTACTTC. Encoded protein: CASSVDSGTSSYEQYF.